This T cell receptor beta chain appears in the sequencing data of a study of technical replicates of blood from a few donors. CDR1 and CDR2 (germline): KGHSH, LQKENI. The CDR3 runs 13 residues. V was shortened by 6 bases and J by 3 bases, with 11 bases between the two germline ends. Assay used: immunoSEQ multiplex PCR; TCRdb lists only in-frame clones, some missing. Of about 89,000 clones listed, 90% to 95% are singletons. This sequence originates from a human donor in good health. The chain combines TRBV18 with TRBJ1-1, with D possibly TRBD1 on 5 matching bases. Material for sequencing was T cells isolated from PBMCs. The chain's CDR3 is CASSVRGDTEAFF. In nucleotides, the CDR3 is TGTGCCAGCTCTGTCCGGGGGGACACTGAAGCTTTCTTT.